A selection of T cell receptor beta chains follows, all from one sample in a study of beta chain features in type 1 diabetes. Sequencing used immunoSEQ multiplex PCR; TCRdb keeps in-frame clones, though not all of them. Among hundreds of thousands of clones listed, 13% were seen once. What was sequenced was naive CD4+ T cells from blood. The receptors derive from a man in his late teens or twenties with type 1 diabetes. Both conserved end residues are part of each CDR3. D genes are given only for firm matches. Rows give clone size only sometimes, using once, few, many, or a class for an expanded clone.

TRBJ2-5 TRBV11-3 - TRBD2 CASSPGTSQETQYF TGTGCCAGCAGCCCTGGGACTAGCCAAGAGACCCAGTACTTC
TRBJ2-7 TRBV19 - - CASSIRTGIYEQYF TGTGCCAGTAGTATCCGGACGGGCATCTACGAGCAGTACTTC
TRBJ2-3 TRBV25-1 few - CASSEGGTFTDTQYF TGTGCCAGCAGTGAAGGAGGGACGTTCACAGATACGCAGTATTTT
TRBJ1-6 TRBV9 - - CASSVEAPSGSPNSPLHF TGTGCCAGCAGCGTAGAGGCCCCTAGTGGCTCCCCTAATTCACCCCTCCACTTT
TRBJ2-1 TRBV28 few TRBD2 CASSPGGRSNEQFF TGTGCCAGCAGTCCGGGGGGGCGATCCAATGAGCAGTTCTTC
TRBJ2-1 TRBV5-1 - - CASSLGGDGTNEQFF TGCGCCAGCAGCTTAGGTGGGGATGGTACAAATGAGCAGTTCTTC
TRBJ1-2 TRBV6-5 few - CASSLPGLGNYGYTF TGTGCCAGCAGTCTCCCAGGACTGGGAAACTATGGCTACACCTTC
TRBJ1-1 TRBV11-3 few TRBD1 CASSSDRVMPEAFF TGTGCCAGCAGCTCGGACAGGGTAATGCCTGAAGCTTTCTTT
TRBJ1-2 TRBV2 few - CASTASPANYGYTF TGTGCCAGCACCGCCTCCCCCGCTAACTATGGCTACACCTTC
TRBJ2-7 TRBV10-3 - TRBD2 CAISGEGYEQYF TGTGCCATCAGTGGGGAGGGGTACGAGCAGTACTTC
TRBJ2-7 TRBV30 few - CAWAIGGAAYEQYF TGTGCCTGGGCCATCGGAGGGGCGGCCTACGAGCAGTACTTC
TRBJ2-3 TRBV30 few - CAWSVGSTDTQYF TGTGCCTGGAGTGTTGGCTCCACAGATACGCAGTATTTT
TRBJ1-1 TRBV29-1 few - CSVGRFSGPNTEAFF TGCAGCGTTGGGAGGTTCTCAGGGCCGAACACTGAAGCTTTCTTT
TRBJ2-1 TRBV9 few - CASSLPDPYNEQFF TGTGCCAGCAGCCTTCCGGATCCCTACAATGAGCAGTTCTTC
TRBJ2-3 TRBV30 few - CAWRVVTDTQYF TGTGCCTGGAGGGTCGTCACAGATACGCAGTATTTT
TRBJ2-7 TRBV30 - - CAWSHLQERVEQYF TGTGCCTGGAGTCACCTGCAGGAGAGGGTCGAGCAGTACTTC
TRBJ2-1 TRBV27 few TRBD2 CASSSGLAGYNEQFF TGTGCCAGCAGTTCAGGACTAGCGGGGTACAATGAGCAGTTCTTC
TRBJ2-7 TRBV7-9 few - CASSSGTGEQYF TGTGCCAGCAGCTCAGGTACTGGCGAGCAGTACTTC
TRBJ1-2 TRBV30 once - CAGLDKAGYGYTF TGTGCCGGTCTTGACAAGGCGGGCTATGGCTACACCTTC
TRBJ1-4 TRBV25-1 few - CASSLDSPTEKLFF TGTGCCAGCAGTCTGGACTCTCCGACCGAAAAACTGTTTTTT
TRBJ2-7 TRBV9 few TRBD1 CASSPNYRGSYEQYF TGTGCCAGCAGCCCAAACTACAGGGGGTCCTACGAGCAGTACTTC
TRBJ2-2 TRBV30 few - CAWSVLLGPPGELFF TGTGCCTGGAGTGTACTTCTGGGGCCCCCCGGGGAGCTGTTTTTT
TRBJ2-1 TRBV10-2 - - CASTRGNEQFF TGCGCCAGCACCCGAGGGAATGAGCAGTTCTTC
TRBJ2-1 TRBV4-2 - TRBD2 CASSQSGLALGSYNEQFF TGTGCCAGCAGCCAATCCGGACTAGCCTTGGGCTCCTACAATGAGCAGTTCTTC
TRBJ2-3 TRBV10-2 few - CASIVGESTDTQYF TGCGCCAGCATTGTTGGGGAAAGCACAGATACGCAGTATTTT
TRBJ1-2 TRBV5-6 few - CASSLMEGGYTF TGTGCCAGCAGCTTAATGGAAGGTGGCTACACCTTC
TRBJ1-6 TRBV7-8 few - CASSLVRVYNSPLHF TGTGCCAGCAGCTTAGTGCGGGTCTATAATTCACCCCTCCACTTT
TRBJ2-1 TRBV27 - - CASSLAGFEQFF TGTGCCAGCAGTCTGGCTGGGTTTGAGCAGTTCTTC
TRBJ1-5 TRBV7-2 - - CASSLVLGATNQPQHF TGTGCCAGCAGCTTGGTTCTGGGGGCGACTAATCAGCCCCAGCATTTT
TRBJ1-1 TRBV30 - - CACKPGGLGAFF TGTGCCTGTAAGCCGGGAGGACTTGGAGCTTTCTTT
TRBJ2-2 TRBV19 - - CASTTGGTGELFF TGTGCCAGTACCACAGGAGGCACCGGGGAGCTGTTTTTT
TRBJ1-1 TRBV7-2 few - CASSLQQQNTEAFF TGTGCCAGCAGCTTACAGCAGCAGAACACTGAAGCTTTCTTT
TRBJ1-6 TRBV5-1 - TRBD1 CASSLEPGQKNSPLHF TGCGCCAGCAGCTTGGAACCGGGACAGAAAAATTCACCCCTCCACTTT